This T cell receptor (beta chain) was identified in a study of control samples from healthy donors and cancer patients. Per the germline V gene, CDR1 is LGHNA and CDR2 is YSLEER. Trimming took 0 bases from V and 5 from J; bases not matched to a gene: 1. This CDR3 contains 14 residues. Some clones are missing from TCRdb's copy, which holds only in-frame ones; the method was immunoSEQ multiplex PCR. The repertoire holds roughly 120,000 clones, with roughly 95% as singletons. The clonotype originates from a man aged 30 to 45 in good health. The sample was blood. The V call is TRBV4-3, the J call TRBJ1-1; 9 bases fit TRBD1. For the CDR3, the DNA is TGCGCCAGCAGCCAAGAGGACAGGGGAACTGAAGCTTTCTTT. As protein: CASSQEDRGTEAFF.